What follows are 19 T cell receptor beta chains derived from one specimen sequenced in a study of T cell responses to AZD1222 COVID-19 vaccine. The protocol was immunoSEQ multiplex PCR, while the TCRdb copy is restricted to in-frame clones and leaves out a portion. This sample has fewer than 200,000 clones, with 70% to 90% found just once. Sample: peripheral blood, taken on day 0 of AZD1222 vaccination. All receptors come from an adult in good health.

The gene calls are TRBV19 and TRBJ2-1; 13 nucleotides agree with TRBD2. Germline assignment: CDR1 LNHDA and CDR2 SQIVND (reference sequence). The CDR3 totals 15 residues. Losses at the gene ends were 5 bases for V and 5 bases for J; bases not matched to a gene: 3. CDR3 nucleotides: TGTGCCAGTAGTCGACTAGCGGGGGGCGACAATGAGCAGTTCTTC. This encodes CASSRLAGGDNEQFF.

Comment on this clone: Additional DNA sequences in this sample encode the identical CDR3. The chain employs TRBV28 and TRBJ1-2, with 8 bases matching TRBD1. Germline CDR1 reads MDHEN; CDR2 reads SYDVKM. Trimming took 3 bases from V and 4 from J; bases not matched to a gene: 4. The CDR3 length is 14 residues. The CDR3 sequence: CASSLQGAGYGYTF. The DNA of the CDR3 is TGTGCCAGCAGTTTGCAGGGGGCGGGCTATGGCTACACCTTC.

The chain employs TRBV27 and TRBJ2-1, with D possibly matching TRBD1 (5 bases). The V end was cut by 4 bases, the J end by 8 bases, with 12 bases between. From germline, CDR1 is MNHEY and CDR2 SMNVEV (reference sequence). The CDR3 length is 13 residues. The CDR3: CASSSWLGDEQFF. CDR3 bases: TGTGCCAGCAGTTCCTGGTTAGGGGATGAGCAGTTCTTC.

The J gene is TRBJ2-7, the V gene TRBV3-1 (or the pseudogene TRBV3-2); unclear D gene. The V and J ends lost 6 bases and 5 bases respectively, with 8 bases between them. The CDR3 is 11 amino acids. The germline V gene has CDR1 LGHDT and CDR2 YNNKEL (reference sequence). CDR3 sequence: CASSRYDEQYF. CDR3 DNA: TGTGCCAGCAGTCGCTATGACGAGCAGTACTTC.

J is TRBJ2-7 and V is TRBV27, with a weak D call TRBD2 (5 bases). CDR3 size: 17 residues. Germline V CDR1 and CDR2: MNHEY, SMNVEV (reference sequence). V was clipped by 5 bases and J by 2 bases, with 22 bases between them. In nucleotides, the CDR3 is TGTGCCAGCAGTCCCGAGGGTGCCACTTACAGCCCCTACGAGCAGTACTTC. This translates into CASSPEGATYSPYEQYF.

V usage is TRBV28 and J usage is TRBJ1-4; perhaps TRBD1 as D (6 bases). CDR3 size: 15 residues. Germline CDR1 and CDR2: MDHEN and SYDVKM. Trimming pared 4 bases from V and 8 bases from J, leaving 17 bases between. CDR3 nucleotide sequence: TGTGCCAGCAGTTCCCCCCGGAATAGGGGGGAAAAACTGTTTTTT. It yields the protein CASSSPRNRGEKLFF.

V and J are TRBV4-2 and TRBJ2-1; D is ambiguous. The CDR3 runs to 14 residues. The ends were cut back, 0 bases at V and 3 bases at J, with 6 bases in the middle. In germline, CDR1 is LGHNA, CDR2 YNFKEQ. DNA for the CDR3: TGTGCCAGCAGCCAAGAGATGGACTACAATGAGCAGTTCTTC. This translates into CASSQEMDYNEQFF.

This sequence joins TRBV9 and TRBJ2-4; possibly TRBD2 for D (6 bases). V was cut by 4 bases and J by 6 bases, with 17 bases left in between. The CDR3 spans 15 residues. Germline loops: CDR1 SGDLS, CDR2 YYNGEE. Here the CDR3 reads CASSPALDGGNIQYF. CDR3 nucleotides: TGTGCCAGCAGCCCGGCGCTGGACGGGGGAAACATTCAGTACTTC.

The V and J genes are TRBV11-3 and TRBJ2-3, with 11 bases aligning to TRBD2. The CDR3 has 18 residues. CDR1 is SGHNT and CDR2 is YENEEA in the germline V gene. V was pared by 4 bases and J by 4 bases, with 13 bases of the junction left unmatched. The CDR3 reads CASSSITSGSEVSDTQYF. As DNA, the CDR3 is TGTGCCAGCAGCTCGATCACTAGCGGGAGTGAGGTCTCAGATACGCAGTATTTT.

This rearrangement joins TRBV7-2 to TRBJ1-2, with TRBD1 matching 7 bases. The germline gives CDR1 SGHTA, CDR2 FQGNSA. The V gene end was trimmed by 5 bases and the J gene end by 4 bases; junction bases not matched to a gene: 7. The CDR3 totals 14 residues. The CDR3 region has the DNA TGTGCCAGCAGCGCACAGGGGCAGGGCTATGGCTACACCTTC. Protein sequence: CASSAQGQGYGYTF.

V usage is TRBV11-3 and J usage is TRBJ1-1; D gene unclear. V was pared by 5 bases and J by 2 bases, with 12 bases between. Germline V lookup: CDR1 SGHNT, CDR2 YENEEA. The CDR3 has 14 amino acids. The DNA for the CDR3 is TGTGCCAGCAGCCCCGGGGAGGGAAACACTGAAGCTTTCTTT. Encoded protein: CASSPGEGNTEAFF.

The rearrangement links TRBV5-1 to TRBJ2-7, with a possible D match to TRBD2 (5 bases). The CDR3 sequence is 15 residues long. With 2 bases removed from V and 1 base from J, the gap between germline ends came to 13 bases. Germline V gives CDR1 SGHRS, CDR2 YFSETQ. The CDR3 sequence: CASSFQSGESYEQYF. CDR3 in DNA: TGCGCCAGCAGCTTTCAAAGCGGTGAATCCTACGAGCAGTACTTC.

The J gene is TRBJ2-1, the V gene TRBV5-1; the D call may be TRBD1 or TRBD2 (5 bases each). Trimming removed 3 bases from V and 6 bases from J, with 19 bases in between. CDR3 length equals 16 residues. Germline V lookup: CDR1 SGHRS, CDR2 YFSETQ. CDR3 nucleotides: TGCGCCAGCAGCTCCGTCGCCGGGACCCTGGCCAATGAGCAGTTCTTC. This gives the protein CASSSVAGTLANEQFF.

Here the CDR3 DNA reads TGCAGCGAGACTCCCCGGCAGAGGGATGAGCCCCAGCATTTT. Translated: CSETPRQRDEPQHF. The rearrangement joins TRBV29-1 to TRBJ1-5, with D unclear. Per the germline V gene, CDR1 is SQVTM and CDR2 is ANQGSEA. V lost 7 bases and J 8 bases, leaving 21 bases between the germline ends. The CDR3 length is 14 residues.

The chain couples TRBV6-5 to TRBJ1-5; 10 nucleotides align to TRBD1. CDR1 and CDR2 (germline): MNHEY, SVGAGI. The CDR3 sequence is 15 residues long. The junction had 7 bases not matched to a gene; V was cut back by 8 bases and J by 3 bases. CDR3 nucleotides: TGTGCCAGCGGGGGGGACAGGGGCTTCAATCAGCCCCAGCATTTT. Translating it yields CASGGDRGFNQPQHF.

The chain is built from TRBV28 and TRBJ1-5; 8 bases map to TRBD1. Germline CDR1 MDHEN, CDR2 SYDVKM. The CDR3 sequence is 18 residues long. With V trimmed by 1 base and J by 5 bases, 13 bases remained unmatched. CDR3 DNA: TGTGCCAGCAGTTTATATTCCCTAGGAACAGGGGGAGATCAGCCCCAGCATTTT. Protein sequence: CASSLYSLGTGGDQPQHF.

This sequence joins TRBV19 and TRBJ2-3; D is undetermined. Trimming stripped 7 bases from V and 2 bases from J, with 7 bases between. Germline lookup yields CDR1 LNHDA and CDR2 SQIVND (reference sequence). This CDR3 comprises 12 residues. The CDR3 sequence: CASTGFTDTQYF. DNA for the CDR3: TGTGCCAGTACGGGCTTCACAGATACGCAGTATTTT.

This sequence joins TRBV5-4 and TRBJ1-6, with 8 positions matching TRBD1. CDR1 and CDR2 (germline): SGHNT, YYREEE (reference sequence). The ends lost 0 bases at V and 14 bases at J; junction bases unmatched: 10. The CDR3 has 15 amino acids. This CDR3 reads CASSLDGQGAFTLHF. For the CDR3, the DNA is TGTGCCAGCAGCTTGGACGGACAGGGAGCCTTCACCCTCCACTTT.

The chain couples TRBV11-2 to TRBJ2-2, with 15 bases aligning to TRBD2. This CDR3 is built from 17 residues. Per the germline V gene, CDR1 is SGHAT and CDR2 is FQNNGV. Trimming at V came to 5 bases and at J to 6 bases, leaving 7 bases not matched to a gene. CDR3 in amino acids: CASSPRTSGRVAGELFF. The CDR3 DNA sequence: TGTGCCAGCAGCCCACGGACTAGCGGGAGGGTTGCCGGGGAGCTGTTTTTT.